These 13 T cell receptor beta chains were sequenced from one sample in a study of blood T cell repertoires in COVID-19. Libraries were prepared by immunoSEQ multiplex PCR; TCRdb keeps only in-frame clonotypes and omits some of them. The table has some 54,000 clones, more than 85% seen once. The specimen was peripheral blood. The receptors derive from a man aged 55 to 70 with acute or convalescent COVID-19.

The chain links TRBV4-2 to TRBJ1-1; TRBD1 agrees at 8 bases. There are 17 residues in the CDR3. Per germline, CDR1 LGHNA and CDR2 YNFKEQ. With 4 bases clipped from V and 1 base from J, the junction kept 11 bases outside the gene matches. For the CDR3, the DNA is TGTGCCAGCAGCCTTCAGGGACCAGGGGGCGCGAACACTGAAGCTTTCTTT. It specifies CASSLQGPGGANTEAFF.

The chain employs TRBV4-3 and TRBJ1-4, with 8 bases fitting TRBD1. The length of the CDR3 is 16 residues. Germline CDR1 LGHNA, CDR2 YSLEER. Trimming removed 0 bases from V and 8 bases from J; junction bases left unmatched: 8. CDR3 coding DNA: TGCGCCAGCAGCCAAGAACCCAGGGGGCTTTGGGAAAAACTGTTTTTT. Protein: CASSQEPRGLWEKLFF.

The V gene is TRBV2, the J gene TRBJ2-1, with D perhaps TRBD1 (5 bases). Looked up from germline, CDR1 is SNHLY and CDR2 is FYNNEI. Trimming pared 1 base from V and 2 bases from J, leaving 6 bases between. The CDR3 covers 14 residues. The CDR3 is CASSEGTPYNEQFF. The CDR3 DNA reads TGTGCCAGCAGTGAAGGGACACCCTACAATGAGCAGTTCTTC.

The chain's CDR3 is CASSLIGSFGTDTQYF. CDR3 bases: TGTGCCAGCAGCTTAATCGGGTCCTTTGGCACAGATACGCAGTATTTT. The chain uses TRBV7-3 and TRBJ2-3; the D is unclear. The ends were cut back, 1 base at V and 1 base at J, with 12 bases in the middle. CDR1 and CDR2 (germline): SGHTA, FQGTGA. The CDR3 covers 16 residues.

The chain employs TRBV30 and TRBJ1-5, with D possibly matching TRBD1 (6 bases). V gave up 3 bases and J gave up 5 bases, with 11 bases separating them. This CDR3 has 13 amino acids. The germline CDR1 and CDR2 sequences are GTSNPN and SVGIG (reference sequence). The CDR3 DNA sequence: TGTGCCTGGAGGAACAGGGTCGATCAGCCCCAGCATTTT. This codes for CAWRNRVDQPQHF.

The V gene is TRBV28, the J gene TRBJ2-5, with TRBD2 matching 7 bases. Germline assignment: CDR1 MDHEN and CDR2 SYDVKM. The CDR3 totals 16 residues. With 2 bases clipped from V and 2 bases from J, the junction kept 8 bases outside the gene matches. The CDR3 nucleotides read TGTGCCAGCAGTTTACCGCCCGCGGGAGCACAAGAGACCCAGTACTTC. It codes for CASSLPPAGAQETQYF.

The V gene is TRBV27, the J gene TRBJ2-7; TRBD2 aligns across 11 bases. This CDR3 is built from 16 residues. CDR1 and CDR2 (germline): MNHEY, SMNVEV (reference sequence). V dropped 1 base and J dropped 7; count of bases not matched to a gene: 9. The CDR3 DNA follows: TGTGCCAGCAGTTTATTGGTAGCGGGAGGGCCAAGGGAGCAGTACTTC. Translated: CASSLLVAGGPREQYF.

This chain connects TRBV28 to TRBJ1-5; D call uncertain. The CDR3 is made up of 15 amino acids. V was trimmed by 5 bases and J by 6 bases, leaving 17 bases between them. The germline V gene encodes CDR1 MDHEN and CDR2 SYDVKM. In DNA, the CDR3 is TGTGCCAGCAGTCTCCCCATAGGGAGAGTTCAGCCCCAGCATTTT. Amino acids: CASSLPIGRVQPQHF.

Only one count was recorded for this clone. The chain joins TRBV4-2 to TRBJ1-2; 7 bases map to TRBD1. J was trimmed by 4 bases and V by 0 bases; bases with no gene match: 11. Germline V gene data show CDR1 as LGHNA and CDR2 as YNFKEQ. The CDR3 is 17 amino acids. The CDR3 loop is CASSQDPGQDSSYGYTF. CDR3 bases: TGTGCCAGCAGCCAAGATCCCGGACAGGATTCCTCCTATGGCTACACCTTC.

The gene calls are TRBV19 and TRBJ1-6; D is unresolved. The CDR3 has 13 amino acids. Germline CDR1 LNHDA, CDR2 SQIVND (reference sequence). V shed 6 bases and J shed 4 bases, with 7 bases lying between them. CDR3 residues: CASSTEYNSPLHF. For the CDR3, the DNA is TGTGCCAGTAGCACAGAGTATAATTCACCCCTCCACTTT. Full variable domain (outside the CDR3, taken from reference TRBV19 and TRBJ1-6): DGGITQSPKYLFRKEGQNVTLSCEQNLNHDAMYWYRQDPGQGLRLIYYSQIVNDFQKGDIAEGYSVSREKKESFPLTVTSAQKNPTAFYLCASSTEYNSPLHFGNGTRLTVT.

The count of this clone is one. The chain carries TRBV7-3 and TRBJ2-2; 7 bases map to TRBD1. The CDR3 spans 16 residues. Trimming cost V 5 bases and J 3 bases; bases outside gene matches: 9. Germline-derived CDR1 and CDR2 are SGHTA and FQGTGA. Written as DNA, the CDR3 is TGTGCCAGCAGCGAAATTACAGGGGCGTACACCGGGGAGCTGTTTTTT. Protein: CASSEITGAYTGELFF. The complete variable domain, with remaining parts taken from reference TRBV7-3 and TRBJ2-2, reads GAGVSQTPSNKVTEKGKYVELRCDPISGHTALYWYRQSLGQGPEFLIYFQGTGAADDSGLPNDRFFAVRPEGSVSTLKIQRTERGDSAVYLCASSEITGAYTGELFFGEGSRLTVL.

The V call is TRBV18, the J call TRBJ1-1; 7 bases map to TRBD1. Germline V gives CDR1 KGHSH, CDR2 LQKENI. J gave up 5 bases and V 3 bases, and 9 bases lay outside the gene matches. The length of the CDR3 is 15 residues. The CDR3 reads CASSPIQGKGTEAFF. The CDR3 nucleotides read TGTGCCAGCTCACCGATACAGGGGAAAGGAACTGAAGCTTTCTTT.

This clone was observed once. V and J are TRBV24-1 and TRBJ2-7; TRBD2 matches 8 bases. This CDR3 is 14 amino acids long. V shed 5 bases, J shed 4 bases, and the junction held 6 bases outside the gene matches. Germline V gives CDR1 KGHDR, CDR2 SFDVKD. CDR3: CATSVGLGSYEQYF. The CDR3 DNA follows: TGTGCCACCAGTGTGGGACTAGGATCGTACGAGCAGTACTTC.